This T cell receptor (beta chain) is drawn from a study of neurological immune-mediated disorders (dated by TCRdb to the late 2010s). Turning to the overall study: Among the approximately 35 multiple sclerosis patients, relapsing-remitting MS accounted for some 30 and secondary progressive MS accounted for 3. The cohort was made up of 68 subjects, consisting of roughly 15 HAM/TSP patients, about 34 multiple sclerosis patients and around 20 healthy controls. Using UMI-based sequencing, the study compared peripheral blood TCR-beta repertoires from patients with HTLV-I-associated myelopathy (HAM/TSP), patients with multiple sclerosis, and healthy controls. Longitudinal samples, technical triplicates and paired sorted CD4+ and CD8+ T-cell subsets, alongside PBMC samples, were included among the approximately 110 TCR-beta libraries. Summary of the overall study and its limitations: No association of the MS cluster with clinical or MRI features was observed, and the need for larger cohorts was stated by the authors. TCR clonal expansion was greatest in HAM/TSP patients and smallest in MS patients, who ranked below even healthy controls. No identical CDR3 amino acid sequences were found to be shared among expanded clones across subjects, suggesting that TCR-beta repertoires were private in all groups. Phylogenetic analysis grouped repertoires from 18 of 34 MS patients into a cluster of related CDR3 sequences, suggesting a possible repertoire-level signature.

Unsorted PBMC libraries were generated from 2 million PBMCs stored in RNAlater at -80 °C until RNA extraction. The multiple sclerosis patients were enrolled in a US clinical protocol that evaluated disease progression with magnetic resonance imaging. Peripheral blood was subjected to Ficoll-Hypaque density gradient centrifugation to isolate PBMCs, which were then cryopreserved in liquid nitrogen. The CDR3 contains 13 residues, cysteine and phenylalanine counted. This entry keeps only the CDR3 DNA: 39 bases, framed from base 1. Germline trimming: 7 bases from V, 4 bases from J; junction bases outside gene matches: 4. This clonotype was seen many times. This receptor's antigen is unknown. Per-base quality was not reported, and no clone a single base away is much larger than it. cDNA was synthesized by template-switch 5'RACE using a primer with a 10-nucleotide random unique molecular identifier that tagged each TCR transcript. Every sequencing run yielded over 180 million TCR-beta sequences covering 15-18 subjects. The RNeasy kit was used for extraction of total RNA. Using the KAPA Real-time Library Amplification kit, TCR-beta VDJ regions were amplified with primers for the TCR constant region and the 5'RACE anchor. A first PCR added sample indexes and Illumina adaptors, after which a second PCR increased the library yield. After purification with Ampure beads, the TCR product of roughly 650 bp was size-selected on a 2% E-gel SizeSelection system. Before pooling, libraries had their quality checked on a Bioanalyzer, their concentration measured with Qubit, and their quantity determined with the Kapa Library Quantification kit. Libraries were sequenced paired-end 2 x 150 bp on an Illumina HiSeq 2500. To increase sequence diversity, roughly 24-30% phiX was spiked into each library pool. The paper's data handling went like this. The quality-filtered reads were processed with the UMI-based MiGEC pipeline, whose error correction step removed more than 80% of the raw TCR sequences. VDJ genes were aligned to IMGT germline references, and each clonotype was defined by a unique CDR3 amino acid sequence together with V-J genes. Clonal expansion, Shannon diversity and CDR3 relatedness (CalcPairwiseDistances, ClusterSamples) were evaluated with VDJtools, and phylogenetic trees were built with CLCbio workbench. A clone was classed as expanded if it had 8 or more unique UMIs, a cutoff based on coefficient-of-variation modelling across technical triplicates. Through fastp at Q25 and MiXCR, TCRdb rebuilt clones from the public reads, retaining in-frame beta chains. Every distinct CDR3 protein forms one entry, paired with its most common genes and DNA. The V and J calls follow TCRdb's processing rather than the paper's. A total of some 86,000 distinct CDR3 sequences appear in this sample, 2.5% to 3% of them only once. The leading ten clones occupy around 1.1% of the sample.

The rearranged segments are TRBV12-3 or TRBV12-4 and TRBJ1-5; a stretch of 7 junction bases matches TRBD1. The receptor was isolated from a woman under 40 with multiple sclerosis. The sequencing sample was made of PBMCs. CDR3 loop: CASTDRSNQPQHF. The DNA sequence is given as TGTGCCAGCACGGACAGGTCAAATCAGCCCCAGCATTTT.